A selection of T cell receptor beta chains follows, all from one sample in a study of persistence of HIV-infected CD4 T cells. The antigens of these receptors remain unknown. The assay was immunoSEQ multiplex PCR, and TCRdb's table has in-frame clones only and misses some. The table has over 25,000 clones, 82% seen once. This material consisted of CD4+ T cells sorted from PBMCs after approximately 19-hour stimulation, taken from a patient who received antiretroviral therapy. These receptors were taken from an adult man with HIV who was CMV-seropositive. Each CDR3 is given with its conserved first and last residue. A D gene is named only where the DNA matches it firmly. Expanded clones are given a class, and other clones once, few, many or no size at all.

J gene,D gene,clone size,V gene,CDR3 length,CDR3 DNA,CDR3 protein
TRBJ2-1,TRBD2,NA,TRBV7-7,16,TGTGCCAGCAGTTCCGGACTAGCGGGGGGTGCCGGAGAGCAGTTCTTC,CASSSGLAGGAGEQFF
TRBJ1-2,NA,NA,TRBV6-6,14,TGTGCCAGCACAGCCTATCAGGCAAACTATGGCTACACCTTC,CASTAYQANYGYTF
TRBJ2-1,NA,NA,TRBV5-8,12,TGTGCCAGCAGCACTTTAGCTCGTTCGGAGTTCTTC,CASSTLARSEFF
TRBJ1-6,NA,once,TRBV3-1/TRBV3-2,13,TGTGCCAGCACCACGAGCGGTAGATCACCCCTCCACTTT,CASTTSGRSPLHF
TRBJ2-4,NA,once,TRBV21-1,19,TGTGCCAGCAGCAGTCCTTGGGGGGGCAGCCCCCGACCGGGTGGCATTCAGTACTTC,CASSSPWGGSPRPGGIQYF
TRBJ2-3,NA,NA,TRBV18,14,TGTGCCAGCTCACCATTGAGGAGCACAGATACGCAGTATTTT,CASSPLRSTDTQYF
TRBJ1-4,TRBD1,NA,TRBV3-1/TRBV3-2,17,TGTGCCAGCAGCCCCGTGAGACAGGGGGTGGCTAATGAAAAACTGTTTTTT,CASSPVRQGVANEKLFF
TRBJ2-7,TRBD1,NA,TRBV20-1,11,TGCAGTGCTAATCGACAGGGCGAGCAGTACTTC,CSANRQGEQYF
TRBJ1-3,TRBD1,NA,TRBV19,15,TGTGCCAGTACCCCGACAGGGAGATCTGGAAACACCATATATTTT,CASTPTGRSGNTIYF
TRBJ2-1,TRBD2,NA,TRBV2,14,TGTGCCAGCATTGGGACTAGCTTTCCCAATGAGCAGTTCTTC,CASIGTSFPNEQFF
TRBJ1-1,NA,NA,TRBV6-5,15,TGTGCCAGCACCTACTCGGGATCTACGAACACTGAAGCTTTCTTT,CASTYSGSTNTEAFF
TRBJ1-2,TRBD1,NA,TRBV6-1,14,TGTGCCAGCAGTGCGGGACAGGGGAGGTCCGGCTACACCTTC,CASSAGQGRSGYTF
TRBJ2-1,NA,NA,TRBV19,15,TGTGCCAGTACTTTAGCAAAAACCTCCTACAATGAGCAGTTCTTC,CASTLAKTSYNEQFF
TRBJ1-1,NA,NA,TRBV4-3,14,TGCGCCAGCAGCCAAAGGTGGCGAGGGACTGAAGCTTTCTTT,CASSQRWRGTEAFF
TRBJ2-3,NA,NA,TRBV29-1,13,TGCAGCGTTGATGCGGAAAGCACAGATACGCAGTATTTT,CSVDAESTDTQYF
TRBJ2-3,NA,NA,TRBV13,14,TGTGCCAGCAGCTTAGGGATCCGGGGAGATACGCAGTATTTT,CASSLGIRGDTQYF